The present entry profiles one T cell receptor (beta chain) with its context. Its target is unknown. The sample comes from a study of response to subunit inactivated influenza vaccine. Study-level results: It was the authors' suggestion that each seasonal influenza vaccination recruits few new T cells.

One entry per CDR3 protein, called by TCRdb with MiXCR from the RT-PCR reads. The sample has some 800,000 distinct CDR3 sequences, approximately 21% seen once; the top ten hold approximately 10%. Germline V CDR1 and CDR2: LGHNA, YNFKEQ. CDR3 length: 15 residues. Trimming cost V 0 bases and J 1 base; bases outside gene matches: 3. The chain links TRBV4-2 to TRBJ2-7; 7 nucleotides agree with TRBD1. The input for sequencing was PBMCs from blood, taken more than 4 days after vaccination. The clonotype comes from a man in his fifties who received an inactivated influenza vaccine. The CDR3 spells CASSQETRGSYEQYF. Here the CDR3 DNA reads TGTGCCAGCAGCCAAGAAACCAGGGGGTCCTACGAGCAGTACTTC.